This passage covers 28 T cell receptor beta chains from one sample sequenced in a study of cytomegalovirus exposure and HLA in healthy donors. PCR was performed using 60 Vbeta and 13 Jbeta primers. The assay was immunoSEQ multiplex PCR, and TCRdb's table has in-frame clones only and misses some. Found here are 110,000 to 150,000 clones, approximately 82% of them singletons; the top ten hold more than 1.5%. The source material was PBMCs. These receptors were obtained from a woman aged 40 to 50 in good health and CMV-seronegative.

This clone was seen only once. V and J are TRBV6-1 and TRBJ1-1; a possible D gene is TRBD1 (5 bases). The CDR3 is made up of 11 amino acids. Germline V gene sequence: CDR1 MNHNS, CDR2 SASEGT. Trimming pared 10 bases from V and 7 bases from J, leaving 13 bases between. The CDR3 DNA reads TGTGCCACCCAGAGTGACAGTGAAGCTTTCTTT. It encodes CATQSDSEAFF.

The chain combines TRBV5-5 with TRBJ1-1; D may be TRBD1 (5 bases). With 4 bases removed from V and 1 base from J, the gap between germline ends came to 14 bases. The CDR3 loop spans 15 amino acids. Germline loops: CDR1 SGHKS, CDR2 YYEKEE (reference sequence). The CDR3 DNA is TGTGCCAGCAGCCCCAGGGCCGTTTGGAACACTGAAGCTTTCTTT. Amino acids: CASSPRAVWNTEAFF.

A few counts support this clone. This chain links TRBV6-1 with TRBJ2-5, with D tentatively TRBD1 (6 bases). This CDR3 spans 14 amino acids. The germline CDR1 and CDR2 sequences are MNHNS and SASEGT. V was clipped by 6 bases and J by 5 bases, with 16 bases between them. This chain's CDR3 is CASSVYTGSETQYF. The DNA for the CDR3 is TGTGCCAGCAGCGTCTATACAGGGAGCGAGACCCAGTACTTC.

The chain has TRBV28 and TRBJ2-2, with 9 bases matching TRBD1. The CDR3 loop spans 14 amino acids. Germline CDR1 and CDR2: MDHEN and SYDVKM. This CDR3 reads CAVQGQGLAGELFF. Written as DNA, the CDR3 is TGTGCGGTGCAGGGACAGGGATTAGCCGGGGAGCTGTTTTTT.

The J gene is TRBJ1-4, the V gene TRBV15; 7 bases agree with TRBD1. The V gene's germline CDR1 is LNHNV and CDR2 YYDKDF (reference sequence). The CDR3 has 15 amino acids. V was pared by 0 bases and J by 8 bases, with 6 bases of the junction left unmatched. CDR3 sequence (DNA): TGTGCCACCAGCAGAGATCTAGGGGGCGAAGAAAAACTGTTTTTT. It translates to CATSRDLGGEEKLFF.

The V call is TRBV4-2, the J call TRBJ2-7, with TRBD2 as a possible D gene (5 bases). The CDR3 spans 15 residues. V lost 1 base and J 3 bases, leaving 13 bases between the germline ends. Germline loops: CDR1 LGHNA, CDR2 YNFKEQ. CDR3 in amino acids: CASSQVATSNYEQYF. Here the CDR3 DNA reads TGTGCCAGCAGCCAAGTAGCGACTTCGAACTACGAGCAGTACTTC.

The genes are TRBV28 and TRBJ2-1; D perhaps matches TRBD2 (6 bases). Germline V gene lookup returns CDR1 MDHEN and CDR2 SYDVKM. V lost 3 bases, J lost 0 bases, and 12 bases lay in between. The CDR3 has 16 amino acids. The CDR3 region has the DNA TGTGCCAGCAGTTTTCGGGGGTCAAGCTCCTACAATGAGCAGTTCTTC. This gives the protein CASSFRGSSSYNEQFF.

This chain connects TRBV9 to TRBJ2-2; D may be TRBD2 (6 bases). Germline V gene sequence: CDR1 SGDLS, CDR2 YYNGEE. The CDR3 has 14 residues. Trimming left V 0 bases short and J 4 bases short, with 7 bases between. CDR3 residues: CASSVVRGTGELFF. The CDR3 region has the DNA TGTGCCAGCAGCGTAGTGCGGGGCACCGGGGAGCTGTTTTTT. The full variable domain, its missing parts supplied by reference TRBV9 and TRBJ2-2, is DSGVTQTPKHLITATGQRVTLRCSPRSGDLSVYWYQQSLDQGLQFLIQYYNGEERAKGNILERFSAQQFPDLHSELNLSSLELGDSALYFCASSVVRGTGELFFGEGSRLTVL.

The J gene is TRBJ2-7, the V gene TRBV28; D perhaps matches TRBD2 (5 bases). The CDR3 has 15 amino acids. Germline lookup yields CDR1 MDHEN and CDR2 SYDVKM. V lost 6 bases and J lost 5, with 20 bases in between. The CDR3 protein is CASSPGGFHRDEQYF. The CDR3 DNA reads TGTGCCAGCAGCCCAGGCGGGTTTCATAGGGACGAGCAGTACTTC.

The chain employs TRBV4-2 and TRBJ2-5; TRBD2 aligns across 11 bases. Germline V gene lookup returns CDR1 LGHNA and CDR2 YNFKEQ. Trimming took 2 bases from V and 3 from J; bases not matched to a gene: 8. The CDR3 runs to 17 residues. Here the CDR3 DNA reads TGTGCCAGCAGCCAATCACTTAGCGGGGGGGGAGAAGAGACCCAGTACTTC. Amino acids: CASSQSLSGGGEETQYF.

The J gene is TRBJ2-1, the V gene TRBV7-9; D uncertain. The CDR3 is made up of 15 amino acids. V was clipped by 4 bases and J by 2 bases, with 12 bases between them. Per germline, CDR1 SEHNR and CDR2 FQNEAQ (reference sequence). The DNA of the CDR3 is TGTGCCAGCAGCTCCACAACCTCCACCTACAATGAGCAGTTCTTC. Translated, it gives CASSSTTSTYNEQFF.

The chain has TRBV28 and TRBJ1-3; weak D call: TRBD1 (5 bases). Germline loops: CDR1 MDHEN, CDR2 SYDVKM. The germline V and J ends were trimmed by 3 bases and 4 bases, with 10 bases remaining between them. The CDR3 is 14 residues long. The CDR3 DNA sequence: TGTGCCAGCAGTTTGGGGGGGGAAGGAAACACCATATATTTT. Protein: CASSLGGEGNTIYF.

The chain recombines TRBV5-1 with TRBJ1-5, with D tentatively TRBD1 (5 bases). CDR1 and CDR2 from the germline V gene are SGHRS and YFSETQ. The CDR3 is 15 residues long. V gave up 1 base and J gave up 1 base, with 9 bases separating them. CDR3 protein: CASSLLWGSNQPQHF. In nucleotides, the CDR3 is TGCGCCAGCAGCTTGCTTTGGGGCAGCAATCAGCCCCAGCATTTT.

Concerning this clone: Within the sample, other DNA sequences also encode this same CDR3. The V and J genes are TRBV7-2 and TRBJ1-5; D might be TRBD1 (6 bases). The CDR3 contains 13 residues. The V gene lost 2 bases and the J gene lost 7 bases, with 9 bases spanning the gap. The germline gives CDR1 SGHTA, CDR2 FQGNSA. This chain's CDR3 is CASSLQGFQPQHF. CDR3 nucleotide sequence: TGTGCCAGCAGCTTACAGGGGTTCCAGCCCCAGCATTTT.

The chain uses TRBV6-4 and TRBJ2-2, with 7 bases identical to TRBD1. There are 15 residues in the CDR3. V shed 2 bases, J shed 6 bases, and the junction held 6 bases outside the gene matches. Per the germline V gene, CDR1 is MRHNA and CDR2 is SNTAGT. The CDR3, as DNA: TGTGCCAGCAGTGACCAGACAGGGTTCCCCGGGGAGCTGTTTTTT. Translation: CASSDQTGFPGELFF.

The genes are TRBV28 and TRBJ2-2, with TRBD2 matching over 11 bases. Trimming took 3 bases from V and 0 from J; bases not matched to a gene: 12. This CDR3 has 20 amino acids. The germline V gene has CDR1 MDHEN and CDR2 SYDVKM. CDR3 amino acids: CASSLLLPKTSGANTGELFF. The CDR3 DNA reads TGTGCCAGCAGTTTGCTTCTCCCTAAGACTAGCGGGGCGAACACCGGGGAGCTGTTTTTT.

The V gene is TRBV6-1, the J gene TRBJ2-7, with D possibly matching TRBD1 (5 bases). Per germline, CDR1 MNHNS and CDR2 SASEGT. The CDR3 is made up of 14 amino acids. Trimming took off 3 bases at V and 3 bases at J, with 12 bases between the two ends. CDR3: CASSDFSGIYEQYF. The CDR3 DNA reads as TGTGCCAGCAGTGATTTTTCAGGGATCTACGAGCAGTACTTC.

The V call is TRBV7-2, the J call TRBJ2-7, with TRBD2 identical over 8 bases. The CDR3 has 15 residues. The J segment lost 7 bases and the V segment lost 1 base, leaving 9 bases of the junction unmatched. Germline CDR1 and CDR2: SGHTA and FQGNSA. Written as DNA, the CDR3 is TGTGCCAGCAGCTTAGGCTCCAGCGGGGGTGGTGAGCAGTACTTC. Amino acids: CASSLGSSGGGEQYF.

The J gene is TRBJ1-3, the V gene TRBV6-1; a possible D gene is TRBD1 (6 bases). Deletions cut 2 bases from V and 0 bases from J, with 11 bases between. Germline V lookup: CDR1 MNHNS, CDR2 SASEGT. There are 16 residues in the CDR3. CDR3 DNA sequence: TGTGCCAGCAGTGAAATACGGACAGACTCTGGAAACACCATATATTTT. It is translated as CASSEIRTDSGNTIYF.

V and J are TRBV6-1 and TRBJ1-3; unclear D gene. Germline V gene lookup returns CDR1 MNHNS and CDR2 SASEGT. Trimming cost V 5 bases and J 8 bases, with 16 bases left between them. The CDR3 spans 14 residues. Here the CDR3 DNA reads TGTGCCAGCAGTACTCGTGGAGAGGTTGACACCATATATTTT. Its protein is CASSTRGEVDTIYF.

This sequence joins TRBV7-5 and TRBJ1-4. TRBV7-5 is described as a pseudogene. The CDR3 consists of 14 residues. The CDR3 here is CARWEGRCNEKLFF. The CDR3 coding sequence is TGTGCCAGATGGGAGGGACGGTGCAATGAAAAACTGTTTTTT.

The CDR3 region is CASSWGGLGTGELFF. CDR3 bases: TGCGCCAGCAGCTGGGGCGGTTTGGGCACCGGGGAGCTGTTTTTT. The chain employs TRBV5-1 and TRBJ2-2, with D perhaps TRBD1 (5 bases). CDR1 is SGHRS and CDR2 is YFSETQ in the germline V gene. This CDR3 is 15 amino acids long. Trimming took 3 bases from V and 4 from J, leaving 13 bases between them.

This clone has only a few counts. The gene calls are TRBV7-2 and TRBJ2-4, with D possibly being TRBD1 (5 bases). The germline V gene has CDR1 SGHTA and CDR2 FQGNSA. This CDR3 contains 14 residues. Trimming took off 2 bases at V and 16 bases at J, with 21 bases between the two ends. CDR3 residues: CASSLTIQARKPYF. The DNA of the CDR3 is TGTGCCAGCAGCTTAACGATACAGGCCAGGAAGCCTTACTTC.

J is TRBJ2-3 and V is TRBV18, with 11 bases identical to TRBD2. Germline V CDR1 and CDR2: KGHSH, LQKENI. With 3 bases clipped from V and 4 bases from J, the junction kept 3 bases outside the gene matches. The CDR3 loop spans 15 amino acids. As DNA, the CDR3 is TGTGCCAGCTCACCGACTAGCGGGACCCCAGATACGCAGTATTTT. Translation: CASSPTSGTPDTQYF. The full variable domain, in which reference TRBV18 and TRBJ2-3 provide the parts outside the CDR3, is NAGVMQNPRHLVRRRGQEARLRCSPMKGHSHVYWYRQLPEEGLKFMVYLQKENIIDESGMPKERFSAEFPKEGPSILRIQQVVRGDSAAYFCASSPTSGTPDTQYFGPGTRLTVL.

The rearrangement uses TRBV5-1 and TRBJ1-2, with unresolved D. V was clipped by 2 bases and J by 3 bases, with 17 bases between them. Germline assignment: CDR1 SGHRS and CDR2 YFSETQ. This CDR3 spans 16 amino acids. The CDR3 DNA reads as TGCGCCAGCAGCTTTTGGCCCCCGGGAGAAGACTATGGCTACACCTTC. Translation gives CASSFWPPGEDYGYTF.

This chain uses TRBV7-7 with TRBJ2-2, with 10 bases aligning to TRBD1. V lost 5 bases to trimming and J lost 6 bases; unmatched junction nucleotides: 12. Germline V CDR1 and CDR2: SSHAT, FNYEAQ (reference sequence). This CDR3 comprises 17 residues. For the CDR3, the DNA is TGTGCCAGCAGCCCCAAGACAGGGGGCGGGACGGCCGGGGAGCTGTTTTTT. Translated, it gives CASSPKTGGGTAGELFF.

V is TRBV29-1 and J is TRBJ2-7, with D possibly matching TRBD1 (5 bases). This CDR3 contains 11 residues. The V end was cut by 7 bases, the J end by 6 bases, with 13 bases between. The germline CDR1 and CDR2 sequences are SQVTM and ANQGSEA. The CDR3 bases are TGCAGCGCCCGCCAGGGTGGCGAGCAGTACTTC. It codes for CSARQGGEQYF.

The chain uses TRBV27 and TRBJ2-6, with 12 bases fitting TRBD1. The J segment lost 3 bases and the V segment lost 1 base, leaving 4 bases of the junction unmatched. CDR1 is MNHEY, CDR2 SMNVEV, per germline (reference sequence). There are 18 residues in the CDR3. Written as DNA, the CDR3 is TGTGCCAGCAGTTTATTGGGACAGGGGGCATATGGGGCCAACGTCCTGACTTTC. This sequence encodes CASSLLGQGAYGANVLTF.